A selection of T cell receptor beta chains follows, all from one sample in a study of T cell repertoires in cytomegalovirus infection. TCRdb ran MiXCR on the reads and lists one entry per CDR3 protein. Here the sample spans about 490,000 distinct CDR3 sequences, more than 25% being singletons. Sequencing used PBMCs. These receptors all stem from a human donor in good health (CMV status not recorded). Some clones in this sample may be carry-over from other donors' samples. Both conserved end residues are part of each CDR3. Fields, in order: V gene, D gene, J gene, clone size, CDR3 DNA, CDR3 protein. A D gene is named only where the DNA matches it firmly. For some rows the clone size is stated as once, few or many, or as a class when expanded; others skip it.

>TRBV7-6|TRBD2|TRBJ2-1|few
TGTGCCAGCAGCTTAGGGGTCAGGGTCTCGACTAGCGGGAGGGCCGGGAATGAGCAGTTCTTC
CASSLGVRVSTSGRAGNEQFF
>TRBV6-5|NA|TRBJ1-2|few
TGTGCCAGCAGGGAGCCGTCGGCAGGCAACTATGGCTACACCTTC
CASREPSAGNYGYTF
>TRBV2|NA|TRBJ1-5|NA
TGTGCCAGCAGTGCTCGGGGGCGGGGTAGTAGCAATCAGCCCCAGCATTTT
CASSARGRGSSNQPQHF
>TRBV7-9|TRBD1|TRBJ1-5|NA
TGTGCCAGCAGCCCCGGGACAGGTTATCAGCCCCAGCATTTT
CASSPGTGYQPQHF
>TRBV19|TRBD2|TRBJ2-7|NA
TGTGCCAGTAGTCCCACTAGCGTCCCTGTCTACGAGCAGTACTTC
CASSPTSVPVYEQYF
>TRBV7-6|TRBD2|TRBJ2-3|many
TGTGCCAGCAGCTTTGGGGGGGGACTTTCACGGCCCACAGATACGCAGTATTTT
CASSFGGGLSRPTDTQYF
>TRBV20-1|TRBD1|TRBJ1-1|NA
TGCAGTGCTAGTCTACAGGGGGTTCCATTCTTT
CSASLQGVPFF
>TRBV18|NA|TRBJ2-2|NA
TGTGCCAGCTCACCTCCGGATTCGGGATTCAACACCGGGGAGCTGTTTTTT
CASSPPDSGFNTGELFF
>TRBV7-3|TRBD2|TRBJ2-3|few
TGTGCCAGCAGCTTATTCGCGGGAGGGATGACAGATACGCAGTATTTT
CASSLFAGGMTDTQYF
>TRBV11-2|NA|TRBJ1-1|NA
TGTGCCAGCAGCTTAGGAGTACGAAGGAACACTGAAGCTTTCTTT
CASSLGVRRNTEAFF
>TRBV7-6|NA|TRBJ2-7|many
TGTGCCAGCAGCTTAAGGGAGTTCGGCTACGAGCAGTACTTC
CASSLREFGYEQYF
>TRBV7-8|NA|TRBJ1-4|many
TGTGCCAGCAGCGAAAGGGGATACGCAACTAATGAAAAACTGTTTTTT
CASSERGYATNEKLFF
>TRBV5-1|NA|TRBJ1-5|few
TGCGCCAGCAGCTATGGGGGTCTCGGGCAGCCCCAGCATTTT
CASSYGGLGQPQHF
>TRBV10-3|TRBD2|TRBJ2-7|NA
TGTGCCATCAGTGAGAGTCCGGGGGGGTCCTACGAGCAGTACTTC
CAISESPGGSYEQYF
>TRBV28|TRBD1|TRBJ1-5|many
TGTGCCAGCAGCCGACAGGGGTCGAATCAGCCCCAGCATTTT
CASSRQGSNQPQHF
>TRBV12-3/TRBV12-4|NA|TRBJ2-1|NA
TGTGCCAGCAGCCCTTTGGAGGGCCATAGACGCGATGAGCAGTTCTTC
CASSPLEGHRRDEQFF
>TRBV12-3/TRBV12-4|NA|TRBJ2-3|few
TGTGCCAGCAGTTCCCCCCCACGGTCTAGAGGAGATACGCAGTATTTT
CASSSPPRSRGDTQYF
>TRBV12-3/TRBV12-4|NA|TRBJ2-2|many
TGTGCCAGCAGTTTGCAGGGGTGGACCGGGGAGCTGTTTTTT
CASSLQGWTGELFF
>TRBV5-6|NA|TRBJ2-4|few
TGTGCCAGCAGCTTTACCAAAAACATTCAGTACTTC
CASSFTKNIQYF
>TRBV20-1|NA|TRBJ1-6|NA
TGCAGTGCTAGAGGATGGGGGGATAATTCACCCCTCCACTTT
CSARGWGDNSPLHF
>TRBV6-6|NA|TRBJ2-2|many
TGTGCCAGCAGTGATCGGATTAACACCGGGGAGCTGTTTTTT
CASSDRINTGELFF
>TRBV20-1|TRBD2|TRBJ2-5|few
TGCAGTGCTAGAGATAGGGAGGGAGCCCAAGAGACCCAGTACTTC
CSARDREGAQETQYF
>TRBV4-3|NA|TRBJ2-7|NA
TGCGCCAGCAGCCAAGATTTGAGCGTGGACCCCTTGCGGGAGCAGTACTTC
CASSQDLSVDPLREQYF
>TRBV12-3/TRBV12-4|NA|TRBJ2-7|many
TGTGCCAGCAGTTTGGCCGACGGTACCTACGAGCAGTACTTC
CASSLADGTYEQYF
>TRBV7-2|TRBD1|TRBJ1-2|many
TGTGCCAGCAGCACGGGACAGGGAGGCTACGGCTACACCTTC
CASSTGQGGYGYTF
>TRBV29-1|NA|TRBJ1-1|NA
TGCAGCGTCAGGACACCGAACACTGAAGCTTTCTTT
CSVRTPNTEAFF
>TRBV11-3|NA|TRBJ2-3|NA
TGTGCCAGCAGCTCAAGCGGGCCGAGGGATACGCAGTATTTT
CASSSSGPRDTQYF
>TRBV28|TRBD1|TRBJ1-2|few
TGTGCCTGCCACAGGGGGGGGACTAACTATGGCTACACCTTC
CACHRGGTNYGYTF
>TRBV7-6|TRBD1|TRBJ1-4|many
TGTGCCAGCAGCTTAGGTCCGGACAGGTTTTATCATAGTGAAAAACTGTTTTTT
CASSLGPDRFYHSEKLFF
>TRBV11-2|NA|TRBJ2-5|NA
TGTGCCAGCAGCTGGTGGAGGGAGACCCAGTACTTC
CASSWWRETQYF
>TRBV7-3|NA|TRBJ2-5|NA
TGTGCCAGCAGCTCTCACAGGTGGGGGGAGACCCAGTACTTC
CASSSHRWGETQYF
>TRBV2|NA|TRBJ2-1|NA
TGTGCCAGCAGTGAAAGGCCCGGGAGCTCCTACAATGAGCAGTTCTTC
CASSERPGSSYNEQFF